This T cell receptor beta chain was retrieved from a study of cytomegalovirus exposure and HLA in healthy donors. Amplification used 60 Vbeta primers and 13 Jbeta primers. The table came from immunoSEQ multiplex PCR; TCRdb's copy has only in-frame clones and leaves some out. The sample has 100,000 to 140,000 clones; over 70% are singletons. Germline CDR1 is MGHRA and CDR2 is YSYEKL. The trim removed 5 bases at V and 2 bases at J, leaving 2 bases unmatched. The CDR3 is made up of 14 amino acids. This clone appeared a single time. The sequenced sample consisted of PBMCs. This sequence joins TRBV4-1 and TRBJ2-1; 8 bases align to TRBD1. The clonotype originates from a man under 40 in good health and CMV-seronegative. The CDR3 sequence: CASSEGQAYNEQFF. CDR3 DNA sequence: TGCGCCAGCAGCGAGGGACAGGCCTACAATGAGCAGTTCTTC.